The 5 T cell receptor beta chains below were found in one sample sequenced in a study of cytomegalovirus exposure and HLA in healthy donors. This PCR relied on a set of 60 Vbeta primers and 13 Jbeta primers. The data were produced by immunoSEQ multiplex PCR, yet TCRdb's version contains in-frame clones alone and is incomplete. The sample lists 95,000 to 150,000 clones, around 66% occurring once. The sequenced material came from PBMCs. Source of these receptors: a woman aged 40 to 50 in good health and CMV-seropositive.

The chain is built from TRBV13 and TRBJ1-2; the D gene is possibly TRBD1 (6 bases). This CDR3 has 16 amino acids. Germline CDR1 PRHDT, CDR2 FYEKMQ (reference sequence). V was trimmed by 2 bases and J by 0 bases, leaving 13 bases between them. CDR3 residues: CASSLLGQLTNYGYTF. Written as DNA, the CDR3 is TGTGCCAGCAGCTTATTAGGACAGCTTACTAACTATGGCTACACCTTC.

This clone was picked up one time. The chain couples TRBV28 to TRBJ2-1; D is possibly TRBD2 (6 bases). This CDR3 is built from 12 residues. Germline lookup yields CDR1 MDHEN and CDR2 SYDVKM. Trimming cost V 5 bases and J 10 bases, with 12 bases left between them. The CDR3 DNA follows: TGTGCCAGCAGTCTGACTAGTGGCGAGCAGTTCTTC. Translated, it gives CASSLTSGEQFF.

The chain is built from TRBV7-8 and TRBJ1-2, with TRBD1 matching 11 bases. Trimming took 5 bases from V and 8 from J; bases not matched to a gene: 4. CDR3 length: 13 amino acids. Germline V lookup: CDR1 SGHVS, CDR2 FQNEAQ. The CDR3 region is CASSAGTGGGYTF. The CDR3 DNA is TGTGCCAGCAGCGCCGGGACAGGGGGGGGCTACACCTTC.

The chain has TRBV7-2 and TRBJ1-5; 9 bases are shared with TRBD1. CDR3 length: 15 residues. V lost 3 bases to trimming and J lost 5 bases; unmatched junction nucleotides: 5. Germline V gene sequence: CDR1 SGHTA, CDR2 FQGNSA. In DNA, the CDR3 is TGTGCCAGCAGCTTCATGGGACAGGGTGATCAGCCCCAGCATTTT. Its protein is CASSFMGQGDQPQHF.

This clone was seen a single time. The rearrangement uses TRBV19 and TRBJ1-5; perhaps TRBD1 as D (5 bases). CDR3 length equals 15 residues. V gave up 4 bases and J gave up 3 bases, with 13 bases separating them. CDR1 LNHDA and CDR2 SQIVND come from the germline V gene (reference sequence). DNA for the CDR3: TGTGCCAGTAGTACAAGCGGGACGGTCAATCAGCCCCAGCATTTT. It is translated as CASSTSGTVNQPQHF.